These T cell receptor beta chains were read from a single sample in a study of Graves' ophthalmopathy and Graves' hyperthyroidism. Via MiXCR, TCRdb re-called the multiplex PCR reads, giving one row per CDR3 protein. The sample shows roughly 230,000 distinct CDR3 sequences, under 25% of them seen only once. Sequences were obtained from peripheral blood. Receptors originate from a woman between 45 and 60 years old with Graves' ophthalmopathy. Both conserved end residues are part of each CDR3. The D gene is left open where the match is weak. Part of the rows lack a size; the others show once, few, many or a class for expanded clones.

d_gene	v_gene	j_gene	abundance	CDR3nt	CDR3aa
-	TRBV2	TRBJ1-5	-	TGTGCCAGCAAAACGGTAGACACTAGCAATCAGCCCCAGCATTTT	CASKTVDTSNQPQHF
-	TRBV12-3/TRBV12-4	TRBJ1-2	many	TGTGCCAGCAGTTTATTACAGGGTAATGGCTACACCTTC	CASSLLQGNGYTF
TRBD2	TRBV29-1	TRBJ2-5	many	TGCAGCGTTGAAATTGCCCCACCTAGCGGCCCCATAGTTTGGACCCAGTACTTC	CSVEIAPPSGPIVWTQYF
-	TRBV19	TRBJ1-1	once	TGTGCCAGTAGTATTCGACAGGTTACCCTGAACACTGAAGCTTTCTTT	CASSIRQVTLNTEAFF
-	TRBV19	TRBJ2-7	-	TGTGCCAGTATTGGTAAAGGGGCCGGGGTGAGCGAGCAGTACTTC	CASIGKGAGVSEQYF
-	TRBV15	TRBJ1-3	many	TGTGCCACCAGCAGAGATCGTCGCGCAACGGCTGTCTCTGGAAACACCATATATTTT	CATSRDRRATAVSGNTIYF
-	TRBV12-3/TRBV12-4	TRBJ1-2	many	TGTGCCAGCAGCATCCCAGGGAAGGGCGGCTACACCTTC	CASSIPGKGGYTF
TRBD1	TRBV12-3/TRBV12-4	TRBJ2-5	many	TGTGCCAGCAGTTTACGGGCAGGGGGTGTAGAGACCCAGTACTTC	CASSLRAGGVETQYF
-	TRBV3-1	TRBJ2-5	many	TGTGCCAGCAGCCAATTACTAGCAGCAGGCGAGACCCAGTACTTC	CASSQLLAAGETQYF
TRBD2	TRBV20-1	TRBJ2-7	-	TGCAGTGCTATCCCCTTAGCGGGAGCTGTTTACGAGCAGTACTTC	CSAIPLAGAVYEQYF
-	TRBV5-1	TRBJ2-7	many	TGCGCCAGCAGCTTGGCGGCTGACTACGAGCAGTACTTC	CASSLAADYEQYF
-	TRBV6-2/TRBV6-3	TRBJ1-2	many	TGTGCCAGCAGTTACTCGGGGGGCGCGTCCTATGGCTACACCTTC	CASSYSGGASYGYTF
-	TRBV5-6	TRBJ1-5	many	TGTGCCAGCAGTCGTTTCCGGCGCAATCAGCCCCAGCATTTT	CASSRFRRNQPQHF
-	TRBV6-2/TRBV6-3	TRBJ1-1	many	TGTGCCAGCAGTCCAAGACGACAGGTCACTGAAGCTTTCTTT	CASSPRRQVTEAFF
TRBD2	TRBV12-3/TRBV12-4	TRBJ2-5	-	TGTGCCAGCAGTCAGACTAGCGGGAGTTGGAAGACCCAGTACTTC	CASSQTSGSWKTQYF
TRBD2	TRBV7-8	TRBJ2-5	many	TGTGCCAGCAGCAAACGGGAGGGGGAAGAGACCCAGTACTTC	CASSKREGEETQYF
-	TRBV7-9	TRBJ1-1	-	TGTGCCAGCAGCCCGGATAGAGGGTTGGGCACTGAAGCTTTCTTT	CASSPDRGLGTEAFF
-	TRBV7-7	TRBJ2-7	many	TGTGCTAGCAGCCCTAGCTGCGGAGAGAGGAGCGAGCAGTACTTC	CASSPSCGERSEQYF
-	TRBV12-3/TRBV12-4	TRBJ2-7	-	TGTGCCACTCAATCGGCGCACTCCTACGAGCAGTACTTC	CATQSAHSYEQYF
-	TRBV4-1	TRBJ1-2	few	TGCGCCAGCAGCCAAGATATTACAGGGCTGCATGGCTACACCTTC	CASSQDITGLHGYTF
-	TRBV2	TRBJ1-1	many	TGTGCCAGCATGTGGGGCTCAAACACTGAAGCTTTCTTT	CASMWGSNTEAFF
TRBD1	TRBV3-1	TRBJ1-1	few	TGTGCCAGCAGCCAAAGAGACAGGGACACTGAAGCTTTCTTT	CASSQRDRDTEAFF
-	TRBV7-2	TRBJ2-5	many	TGTGCCAGCAGAGGGGGACTCCAAGAGACCCAGTACTTC	CASRGGLQETQYF
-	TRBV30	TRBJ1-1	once	TGTGCCTGGACTTGGCTGGGCACTGAAGCTTTCTTT	CAWTWLGTEAFF